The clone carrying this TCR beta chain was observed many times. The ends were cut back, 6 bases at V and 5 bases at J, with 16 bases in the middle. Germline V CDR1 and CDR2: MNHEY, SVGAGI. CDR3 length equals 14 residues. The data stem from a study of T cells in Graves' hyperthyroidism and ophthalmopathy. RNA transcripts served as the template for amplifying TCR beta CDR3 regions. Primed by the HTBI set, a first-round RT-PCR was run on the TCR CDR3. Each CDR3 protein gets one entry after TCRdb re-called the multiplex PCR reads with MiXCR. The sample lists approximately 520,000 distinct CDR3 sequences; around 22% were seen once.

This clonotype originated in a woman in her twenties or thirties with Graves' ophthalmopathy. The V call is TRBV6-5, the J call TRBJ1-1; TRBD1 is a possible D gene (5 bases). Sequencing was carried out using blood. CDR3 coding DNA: TGTGCCAGCAGCTGGGATCGGGGGGGGACTGAAGCTTTCTTT. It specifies CASSWDRGGTEAFF.